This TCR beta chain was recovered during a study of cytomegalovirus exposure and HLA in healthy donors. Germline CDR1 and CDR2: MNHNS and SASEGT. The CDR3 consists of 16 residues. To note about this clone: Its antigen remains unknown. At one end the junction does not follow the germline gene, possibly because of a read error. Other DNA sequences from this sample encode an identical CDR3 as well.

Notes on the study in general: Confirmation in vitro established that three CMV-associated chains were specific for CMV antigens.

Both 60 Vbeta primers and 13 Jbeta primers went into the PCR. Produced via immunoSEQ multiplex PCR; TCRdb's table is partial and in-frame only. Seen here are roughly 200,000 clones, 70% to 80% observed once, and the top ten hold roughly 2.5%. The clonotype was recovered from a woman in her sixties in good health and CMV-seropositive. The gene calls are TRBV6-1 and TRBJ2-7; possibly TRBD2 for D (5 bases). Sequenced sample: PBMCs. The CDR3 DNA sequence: TGTGCCAGCAGTGAAGGTTCCCGCGGGTCTTCCTACGAACAGTACTTC. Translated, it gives CASSEGSRGSSYEQYF.